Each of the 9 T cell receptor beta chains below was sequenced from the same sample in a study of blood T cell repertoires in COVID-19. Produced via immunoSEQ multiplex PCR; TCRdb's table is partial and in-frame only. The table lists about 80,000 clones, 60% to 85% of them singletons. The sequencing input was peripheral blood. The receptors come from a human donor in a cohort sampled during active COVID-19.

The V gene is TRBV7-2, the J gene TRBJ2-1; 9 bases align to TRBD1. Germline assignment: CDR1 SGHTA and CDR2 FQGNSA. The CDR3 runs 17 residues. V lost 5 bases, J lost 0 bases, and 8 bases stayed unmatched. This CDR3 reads CASSSPGTGSSYNEQFF. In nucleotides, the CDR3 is TGTGCCAGCAGCAGTCCCGGGACAGGGAGCTCCTACAATGAGCAGTTCTTC.

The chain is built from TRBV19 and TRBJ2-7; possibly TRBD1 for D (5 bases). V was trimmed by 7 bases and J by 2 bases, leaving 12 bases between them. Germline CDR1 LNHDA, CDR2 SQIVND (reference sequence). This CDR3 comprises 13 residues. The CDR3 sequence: CASTNGHTYEQYF. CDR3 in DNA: TGTGCCAGTACAAACGGACACACCTACGAGCAGTACTTC.

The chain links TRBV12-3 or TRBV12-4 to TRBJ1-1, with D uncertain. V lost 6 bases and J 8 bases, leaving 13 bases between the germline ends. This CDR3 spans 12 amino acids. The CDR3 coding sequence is TGTGCCAGCAGCCCAAACACCATCGAAGCTTTCTTT. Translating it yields CASSPNTIEAFF.

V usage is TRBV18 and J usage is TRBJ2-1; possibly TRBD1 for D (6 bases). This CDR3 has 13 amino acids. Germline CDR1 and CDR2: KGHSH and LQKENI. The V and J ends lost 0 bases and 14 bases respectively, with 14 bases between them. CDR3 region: CASSPPDRSKEFF. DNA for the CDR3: TGTGCCAGCTCACCACCGGACAGAAGCAAGGAGTTCTTC.

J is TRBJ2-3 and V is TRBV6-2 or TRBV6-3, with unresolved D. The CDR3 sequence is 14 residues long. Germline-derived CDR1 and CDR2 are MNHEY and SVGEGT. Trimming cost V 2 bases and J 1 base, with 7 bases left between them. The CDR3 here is CASSYGRRTDTQYF. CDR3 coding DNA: TGTGCCAGCAGTTACGGCCGCCGCACAGATACGCAGTATTTT.

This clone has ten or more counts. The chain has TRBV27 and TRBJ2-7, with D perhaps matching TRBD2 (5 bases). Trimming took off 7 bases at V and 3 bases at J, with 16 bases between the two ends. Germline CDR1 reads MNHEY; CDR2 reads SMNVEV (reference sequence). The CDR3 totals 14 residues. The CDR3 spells CASKPAEVSYEQYF. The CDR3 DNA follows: TGTGCCAGCAAACCGGCGGAGGTGAGCTACGAGCAGTACTTC.

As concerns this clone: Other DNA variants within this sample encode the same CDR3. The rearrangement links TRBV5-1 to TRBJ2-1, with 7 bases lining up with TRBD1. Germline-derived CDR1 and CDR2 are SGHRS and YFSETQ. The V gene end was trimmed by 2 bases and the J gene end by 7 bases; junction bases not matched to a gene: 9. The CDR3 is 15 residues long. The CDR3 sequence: CASSFSGTGVNEQFF. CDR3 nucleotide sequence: TGCGCCAGCAGCTTCTCGGGCACAGGGGTGAATGAGCAGTTCTTC. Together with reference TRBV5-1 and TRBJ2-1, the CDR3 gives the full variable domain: KAGVTQTPRYLIKTRGQQVTLSCSPISGHRSVSWYQQTPGQGLQFLFEYFSETQRNKGNFPGRFSGRQFSNSRSEMNVSTLELGDSALYLCASSFSGTGVNEQFFGPGTRLTVL.

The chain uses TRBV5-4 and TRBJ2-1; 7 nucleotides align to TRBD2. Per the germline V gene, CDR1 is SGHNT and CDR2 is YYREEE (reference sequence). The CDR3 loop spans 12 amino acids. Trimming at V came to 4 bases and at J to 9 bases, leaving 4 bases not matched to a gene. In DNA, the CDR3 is TGTGCCAGCAGCGAAGGGGAGGGTGAGCAGTTCTTC. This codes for CASSEGEGEQFF.

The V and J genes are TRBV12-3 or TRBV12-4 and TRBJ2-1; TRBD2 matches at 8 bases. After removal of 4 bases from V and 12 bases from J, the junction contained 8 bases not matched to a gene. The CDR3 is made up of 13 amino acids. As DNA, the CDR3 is TGTGCCAGCAGTTCTCAAGCGGGGGTAGGGCAGTTCTTC. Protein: CASSSQAGVGQFF.